This entry is about one TCR beta chain. Its matching antigen is unknown. 13 Jbeta primers and 60 Vbeta primers were used for the PCR. Profiling relied on immunoSEQ multiplex PCR, and the TCRdb table lists in-frame clones only, not all of them. The data show about 160,000 clones, roughly nine tenths seen once. Germline CDR1 SQVTM, CDR2 ANQGSEA. Trimming cost V 2 bases and J 2 bases, with 13 bases left between them. The CDR3 has 14 amino acids. The record originates from a study of cytomegalovirus exposure and HLA in healthy donors. The study's findings and limits: HLA alleles were associated with 16,951 TCR beta sequences in a later analysis at 0.05 false discovery rate. According to the study, some 160 TCR beta chains were cytomegalovirus-associated.

The specimen sequenced was PBMCs. This sequence originates from a woman between 25 and 40 years old in good health and CMV-seronegative. The rearrangement links TRBV29-1 to TRBJ2-7; D is ambiguous. CDR3: CSVELAHTPYEQYF. CDR3 bases: TGCAGCGTTGAATTGGCCCACACACCCTACGAGCAGTACTTC.